These 15 T cell receptor beta chains were all obtained from the same sample, sequenced in a study of blood T cell repertoires in COVID-19. Assay used: immunoSEQ multiplex PCR; TCRdb lists only in-frame clones, some missing. The table records around 700,000 clones, 80% to 90% of them present only once. The source material was peripheral blood. The receptor set was obtained from a young woman with acute or convalescent COVID-19.

The chain recombines TRBV7-2 with TRBJ1-4; 7 nucleotides line up with TRBD1. V gave up 3 bases and J gave up 8 bases; unmatched junction bases: 12. The CDR3 totals 16 residues. From germline, CDR1 is SGHTA and CDR2 FQGNSA. CDR3 protein: CASSFHRGYNSEKLFF. The CDR3 DNA reads as TGTGCCAGCAGCTTCCACAGGGGATATAATTCGGAAAAACTGTTTTTT.

The chain couples TRBV29-1 to TRBJ2-1, with 12 positions matching TRBD2. CDR1 is SQVTM, CDR2 ANQGSEA, per germline. The V and J ends lost 3 bases and 7 bases, in that order; junction bases with no gene match: 7. This CDR3 is built from 15 residues. The CDR3 is CSVDSSGGANNEQFF. Here the CDR3 DNA reads TGCAGCGTTGATTCTAGCGGGGGGGCTAATAATGAGCAGTTCTTC.

The rearrangement links TRBV2 to TRBJ2-3; D remains unclear. Trimming left V 3 bases short and J 1 base short, with 11 bases between. Germline CDR1 and CDR2: SNHLY and FYNNEI. This CDR3 comprises 15 residues. The CDR3 bases are TGTGCCAGCAGTGAGGTGGGCAGAGGCACAGATACGCAGTATTTT. It translates to CASSEVGRGTDTQYF.

The CDR3 here is CASSGQSSGNTIYF. CDR3 nucleotides: TGTGCCAGTAGCGGACAGTCCTCTGGAAACACCATATATTTT. V gene TRBV19 combines with J gene TRBJ1-3, with a possible D match to TRBD1 (6 bases). Trimming removed 6 bases at V and 0 bases at J, with 9 bases between. The CDR3 extends over 14 amino acids. Germline lookup yields CDR1 LNHDA and CDR2 SQIVND (reference sequence).

The chain joins TRBV7-9 to TRBJ2-5, with D unclear. V lost 3 bases and J lost 7, with 9 bases in between. The V gene's germline CDR1 is SEHNR and CDR2 FQNEAQ (reference sequence). The CDR3 has 12 residues. CDR3 sequence: CASSFVAGTQYF. The CDR3, as DNA: TGTGCCAGCAGCTTTGTTGCCGGGACCCAGTACTTC.

This chain joins TRBV7-9 and TRBJ2-2; TRBD1 aligns across 8 bases. Germline V lookup: CDR1 SEHNR, CDR2 FQNEAQ (reference sequence). The CDR3 spans 19 residues. With 4 bases clipped from V and 5 bases from J, the junction kept 18 bases outside the gene matches. The CDR3 is CASSSPHDRGWSITGELFF. For the CDR3, the DNA is TGTGCCAGCAGCTCCCCTCACGACAGGGGATGGTCTATAACCGGGGAGCTGTTTTTT.

The chain uses TRBV6-1 and TRBJ1-1, with no clear D. V was shortened by 0 bases and J by 0 bases, with 8 bases between the two germline ends. Germline CDR1 MNHNS, CDR2 SASEGT. This CDR3 is built from 15 residues. The CDR3 DNA is TGTGCCAGCAGTGAAGCGCCTACTATGAACACTGAAGCTTTCTTT. Translating it yields CASSEAPTMNTEAFF.

The chain employs TRBV9 and TRBJ2-3; TRBD1 is a possible D gene (5 bases). Deletions cut 0 bases from V and 1 base from J, with 12 bases between. This CDR3 contains 16 residues. The germline gives CDR1 SGDLS, CDR2 YYNGEE. The CDR3 region is CASSVGTGQRTDTQYF. The CDR3 coding sequence is TGTGCCAGCAGCGTAGGAACAGGTCAACGCACAGATACGCAGTATTTT.

This rearrangement joins TRBV3-1 (or the pseudogene TRBV3-2) to TRBJ2-7; a possible D gene is TRBD2 (5 bases). This CDR3 contains 16 residues. Germline-derived CDR1 and CDR2 are LGHDT and YNNKEL (reference sequence). Between the trimmed V and J ends, which lost 3 bases and 0 bases, there was a span of 15 bases. The CDR3 loop reads CASSHTSTGSSYEQYF. The CDR3 DNA is TGTGCCAGCAGCCATACGTCGACTGGGAGCTCCTACGAGCAGTACTTC.

The V call is TRBV6-6, the J call TRBJ1-5, with D maybe TRBD1 (6 bases). Trimming took off 10 bases at V and 3 bases at J, with 10 bases between the two ends. This CDR3 contains 12 residues. The germline gives CDR1 MNHNY, CDR2 SVGAGI (reference sequence). The CDR3 DNA reads TGTGCCACCGGACAGCACAATCAGCCCCAGCATTTT. The encoded protein is CATGQHNQPQHF.

The V call is TRBV10-3, the J call TRBJ2-7, with 7 positions matching TRBD1. CDR1 is ENHRY, CDR2 SYGVKD, per germline. V dropped 4 bases and J dropped 3; count of bases not matched to a gene: 0. The CDR3 contains 12 residues. CDR3 coding DNA: TGTGCCATCAGTGCAGGGGGCTACGAGCAGTACTTC. Protein product: CAISAGGYEQYF.

This chain joins TRBV19 and TRBJ2-2; TRBD1 aligns across 8 bases. The CDR3 has 15 amino acids. In germline, CDR1 is LNHDA, CDR2 SQIVND (reference sequence). V shed 3 bases, J shed 4 bases, and the junction held 4 bases outside the gene matches. The CDR3 reads CASSMDRAGTGELFF. For the CDR3, the DNA is TGTGCCAGTAGTATGGACAGGGCGGGCACCGGGGAGCTGTTTTTT. Drawing the rest from reference TRBV19 and TRBJ2-2, the complete variable domain is DGGITQSPKYLFRKEGQNVTLSCEQNLNHDAMYWYRQDPGQGLRLIYYSQIVNDFQKGDIAEGYSVSREKKESFPLTVTSAQKNPTAFYLCASSMDRAGTGELFFGEGSRLTVL.

This clone was seen just once. The CDR3 nucleotides are TGCAGTGCTAGTATGGCGGGGGACACAGATACGCAGTATTTT. Translating it yields CSASMAGDTDTQYF. The chain joins TRBV20-1 to TRBJ2-3; 7 bases map to TRBD2. This CDR3 contains 14 residues. With V trimmed by 3 bases and J by 2 bases, 5 bases remained unmatched. Per the germline V gene, CDR1 is DFQATT and CDR2 is SNEGSKA (reference sequence).

J is TRBJ1-2 and V is TRBV5-1; TRBD1 aligns across 7 bases. The CDR3 length is 16 residues. The ends lost 0 bases at V and 4 bases at J; junction bases unmatched: 9. CDR1 is SGHRS, CDR2 YFSETQ, per germline. CDR3 sequence (DNA): TGCGCCAGCAGCTTGGAGACAGGGTTTTATGTCTATGGCTACACCTTC. As protein: CASSLETGFYVYGYTF.

The chain has TRBV21-1 and TRBJ1-2. TRBV21-1 is a pseudogene. There are 11 residues in the CDR3. DNA for the CDR3: TGTGCCAGCAGCAATATCTATGGCTACACCTTC. It codes for CASSNIYGYTF.